This T cell receptor (beta chain) was found in a study of CD8+CD57+ T cells in acquired aplastic anemia. Across the whole study: Among healthy donors, CD4+ cells averaged approximately 11 million reads.

Study results and caveats: CD8+ Simpson's diversity showed no significant patient-control difference.

This clonotype came up many times. What it binds is not known. CDR3 and TCR beta VDJ profiling relied on a genomic DNA template. TCRdb called the reads again in MiXCR, with one record for every CDR3 protein. Of about 160,000 distinct CDR3 sequences listed, approximately 40% were seen once; the top ten hold 1.1%. The trim removed 4 bases at V and 1 base at J, leaving 14 bases unmatched. The length of the CDR3 is 18 residues. Germline V gene sequence: CDR1 SNHLY, CDR2 FYNNEI. The sequence was collected from a human donor in good health. J is TRBJ2-3 and V is TRBV2, with TRBD1 identical over 7 bases. The sequenced material came from sorted CD4+, CD8+, or CD8+CD57+ T cells (not recorded which) from PBMCs. The CDR3 region has the DNA TGTGCCAGCAGTGTGAGGGCAGGGGGTCTCGCTGGCACAGATACGCAGTATTTT. Encoded protein: CASSVRAGGLAGTDTQYF.